This T cell receptor beta chain was profiled in a study of CD8 T cells in ankylosing spondylitis. TCRdb fed the 5' RACE reads into MiXCR, producing one record per CDR3 protein. The sample holds approximately 300,000 distinct CDR3 sequences, 8% seen once. The V and J ends lost 4 bases and 2 bases, in that order; junction bases with no gene match: 6. CDR1 is SEHNR and CDR2 is FQNEAQ in the germline V gene (reference sequence). CDR3 length equals 16 residues. Comments on this clonotype: Its antigen remains unknown.

General study results and limits: Seven to nine highly homologous variants made up a TCR beta motif, and this motif appeared characteristic of ankylosing spondylitis blood. Clones linked to disease, bearing a CD8+ phenotype, were relatively rare in peripheral blood.

The V call is TRBV7-9, the J call TRBJ2-1; 9 bases agree with TRBD2. The sequencing sample was made of blood, either unsorted or a sorted T cell fraction (not recorded which). This TCR was sampled from a male donor with ankylosing spondylitis. CDR3 coding DNA: TGTGCCAGCAGCTACGGGCTAGCGGGAACCTACAATGAGCAGTTCTTC. It yields the protein CASSYGLAGTYNEQFF.